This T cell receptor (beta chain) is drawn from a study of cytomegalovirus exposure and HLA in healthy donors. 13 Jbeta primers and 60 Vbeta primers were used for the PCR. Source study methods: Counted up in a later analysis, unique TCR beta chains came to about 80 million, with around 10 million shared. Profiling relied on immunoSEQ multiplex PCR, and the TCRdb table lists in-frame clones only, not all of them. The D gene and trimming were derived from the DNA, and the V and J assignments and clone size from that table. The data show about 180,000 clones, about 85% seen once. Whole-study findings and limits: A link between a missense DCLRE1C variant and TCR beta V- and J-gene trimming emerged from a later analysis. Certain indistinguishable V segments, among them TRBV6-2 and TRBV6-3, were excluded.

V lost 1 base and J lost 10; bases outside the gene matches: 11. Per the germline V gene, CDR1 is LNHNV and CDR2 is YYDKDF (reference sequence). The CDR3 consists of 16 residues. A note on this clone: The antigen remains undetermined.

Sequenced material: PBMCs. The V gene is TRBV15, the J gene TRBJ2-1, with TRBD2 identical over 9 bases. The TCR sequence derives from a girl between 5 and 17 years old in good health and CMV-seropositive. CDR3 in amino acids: CATSRVRSSGDVEQFF. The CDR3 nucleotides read TGTGCCACCAGCAGAGTGAGGTCTAGCGGGGACGTAGAGCAGTTCTTC. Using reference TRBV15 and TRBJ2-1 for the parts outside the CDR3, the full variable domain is DAMVIQNPRYQVTQFGKPVTLSCSQTLNHNVMYWYQQKSSQAPKLLFHYYDKDFNNEADTPDNFQSRRPNTSFCFLDIRSPGLGDTAMYLCATSRVRSSGDVEQFFGPGTRLTVL.